This T cell receptor (beta chain) was retrieved from a study of neurological immune-mediated disorders. General observations from the study: Falling below healthy controls, multiple sclerosis showed the least TCR clonal expansion, while HTLV-1-associated myelopathy showed the most. None of the CDR3 amino acid sequences of expanded clones were shared across subjects, and this suggested private repertoires in all groups.

This clonotype was picked up many times. Antigen unknown. The cDNA was synthesized by 5'RACE incorporating 10-nucleotide random UMIs. The authors obtained over 180 million TCR-beta sequences from 15-18 subjects per sequencing run. TCRdb called the 5' RACE reads again in MiXCR, with one record for every CDR3 protein. The sample records approximately 70,000 distinct CDR3 sequences, approximately 5% being singletons. Germline V gives CDR1 SGHTA, CDR2 FQGNSA. Trimming shortened V by 3 bases and J by 0 bases, and 3 bases separated the two germline ends. The CDR3 extends over 13 amino acids. The chain has TRBV7-2 and TRBJ1-5; D is unclear. What was sequenced was PBMCs. The sequence came from a woman between 65 and 79 years old with multiple sclerosis. CDR3 in amino acids: CASSFRSNQPQHF. CDR3 DNA sequence: TGTGCCAGCAGCTTTCGTAGCAATCAGCCCCAGCATTTT.